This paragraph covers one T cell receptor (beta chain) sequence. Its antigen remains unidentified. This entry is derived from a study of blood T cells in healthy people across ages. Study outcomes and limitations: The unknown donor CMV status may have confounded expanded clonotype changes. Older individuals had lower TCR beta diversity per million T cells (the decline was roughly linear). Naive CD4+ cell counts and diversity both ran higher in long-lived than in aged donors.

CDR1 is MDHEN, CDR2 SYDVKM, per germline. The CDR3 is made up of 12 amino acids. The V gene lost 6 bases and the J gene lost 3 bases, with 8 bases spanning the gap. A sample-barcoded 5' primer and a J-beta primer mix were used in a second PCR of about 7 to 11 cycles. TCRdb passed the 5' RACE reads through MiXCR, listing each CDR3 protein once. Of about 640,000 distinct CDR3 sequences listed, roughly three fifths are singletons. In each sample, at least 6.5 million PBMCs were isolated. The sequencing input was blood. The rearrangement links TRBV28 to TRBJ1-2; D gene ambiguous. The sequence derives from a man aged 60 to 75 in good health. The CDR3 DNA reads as TGTGCCAGCAGCCCCCCTGACTATGGCTACACCTTC. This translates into CASSPPDYGYTF.